A selection of T cell receptor beta chains follows, all from one sample in a study of vaccination effects on CD4 cells after COVID-19. For these receptors, no antigen is known. Method: immunoSEQ multiplex PCR; TCRdb's copy keeps in-frame clones and lacks some. This sample has some 69,000 clones, with over 65% found just once. Sequenced here: CD4+ T cells from PBMCs cultured without peptide, sampled after COVID-19 vaccination. The receptors originated from a human donor who received a COVID-19 vaccine. CDR3s include the opening cysteine and the closing phenylalanine or tryptophan. A D gene is named only where the DNA matches it firmly. Size tells how often a clone was seen (once, few, many) or the class of an expanded clone, and some rows leave it out.

d_call | clone_size | j_call | v_call | cdr3_nt | cdr3_aa
- | - | TRBJ2-2 | TRBV19 | TGTGCCAGTAGGCAGACAGGGAACACCGGGGAGCTGTTTTTT | CASRQTGNTGELFF
- | few | TRBJ1-2 | TRBV28 | TGTGCCAGCCGTAGCCTAAAGGGGGATAGGGACTATGGCTACACCTTC | CASRSLKGDRDYGYTF
- | - | TRBJ1-2 | TRBV7-9 | TGTGCCAGCAGGTCAGTCCACTTGGACTACACCTTC | CASRSVHLDYTF
- | - | TRBJ1-4 | TRBV6-5 | TGTGCCAGCAGTTACTCGGGGGCTACTAATGAAAAACTGTTTTTT | CASSYSGATNEKLFF
- | - | TRBJ2-3 | TRBV7-3 | TGTGCCAGCACCAAAGGGGGGCCTGGAGATACGCAGTATTTT | CASTKGGPGDTQYF
TRBD1 | - | TRBJ1-5 | TRBV3-1/TRBV3-2 | TGTGCCAGCAGCCAAGGGACAGGGGGGAATCAGCCCCAGCATTTT | CASSQGTGGNQPQHF
- | - | TRBJ1-3 | TRBV7-2 | TGTGCCAGCAGCTTAGTAGGCAGTCTCTCTGGAAACACCATATATTTT | CASSLVGSLSGNTIYF
- | - | TRBJ2-1 | TRBV10-3 | TGTGCCATCAGTGGTGCTAGCGAAGGTGAGCAGTTCTTC | CAISGASEGEQFF
TRBD1 | - | TRBJ1-1 | TRBV7-2 | TGTGCCAGCACCTTCCAGGGGGGTATGAACACTGAAGCTTTCTTT | CASTFQGGMNTEAFF
- | - | TRBJ1-1 | TRBV5-5 | TGTGCCAGCAGCCTTAACACTGAAGCTTTCTTT | CASSLNTEAFF
- | - | TRBJ2-1 | TRBV7-6 | TGTGCCAGCAGCTTACTTCTTGCGGGTACCTACAATGAGCAGTTCTTC | CASSLLLAGTYNEQFF
- | - | TRBJ2-2 | TRBV10-2 | TGCGCCAGCTCGCCGGGGACTCGTGGGAACGGGGAGCTGTTTTTT | CASSPGTRGNGELFF
TRBD1 | few | TRBJ2-2 | TRBV3-1/TRBV3-2 | TGTGCCAGCAGTACACGACAGGGGTTAACCGGGGAGCTGTTTTTT | CASSTRQGLTGELFF
- | - | TRBJ1-1 | TRBV5-1 | TGCGCCAGCAGCTCTACCAATCAACCGGGGACTGAAGCTTTCTTT | CASSSTNQPGTEAFF
TRBD1 | - | TRBJ2-3 | TRBV18 | TGTGCCAGCTCACCAAGGACAGGGAACACAGATACGCAGTATTTT | CASSPRTGNTDTQYF
- | - | TRBJ1-1 | TRBV6-6 | TGTGCCAGCAGCCGACAGAACACTGAAGCTTTCTTT | CASSRQNTEAFF
TRBD1 | - | TRBJ1-5 | TRBV2 | TGTGCCAGCAGGGGGACAGGGGATCAGCCCCAGCATTTT | CASRGTGDQPQHF
- | - | TRBJ1-2 | TRBV5-1 | TGCGCCAGCAGCTTGGCCGAGCGCCCTGGCAGGGACGGCTACACCTTC | CASSLAERPGRDGYTF
- | few | TRBJ1-1 | TRBV27 | TGTGCCAGCAGGGCAAAGACACTTAACACTGAAGCTTTCTTT | CASRAKTLNTEAFF
TRBD2 | - | TRBJ2-4 | TRBV11-2 | TGTGCCAGCAGCTTAGGACGGGGGGAGTCTCTGAACATTCAGTACTTC | CASSLGRGESLNIQYF
TRBD1 | - | TRBJ2-1 | TRBV4-1 | TGCGCCAGCAGCCCGGGACAGGTCCCCTACAATGAGCAGTTCTTC | CASSPGQVPYNEQFF
- | medium-sized | TRBJ1-1 | TRBV19 | TGTGCCAGTAGTCTCGGACAAGTCCCGAACACTGAAGCTTTCTTT | CASSLGQVPNTEAFF